The 13 T cell receptor beta chains reported below all come from one sample, sequenced in a study of radiation and T cells in renal cell carcinoma. Libraries were prepared by immunoSEQ multiplex PCR; TCRdb keeps only in-frame clonotypes and omits some of them. Among about 86,000 clones listed, around 85% were seen once. Time point specified: blood 4 weeks post-SBRT, at nephrectomy. The treatment is: 15 Gy SBRT to primary tumor, nephrectomy 4 weeks later. Sequenced material: blood, taken from a patient whose treatment included radiotherapy and nephrectomy. These receptors originate from a man aged 50-60 years with renal cell carcinoma.

This chain joins TRBV9 and TRBJ2-1, with 11 positions matching TRBD2. With 2 bases clipped from V and 3 bases from J, the junction kept 4 bases outside the gene matches. Germline loops: CDR1 SGDLS, CDR2 YYNGEE. This CDR3 is built from 16 residues. In DNA form, the CDR3 reads TGTGCCAGCAGCGTCTCCGGGACTAGCGGCTACAATGAGCAGTTCTTC. Encoded protein: CASSVSGTSGYNEQFF.

V and J are TRBV7-2 and TRBJ2-7; 13 bases are shared with TRBD2. This CDR3 has 15 residues. Germline-derived CDR1 and CDR2 are SGHTA and FQGNSA. The J segment lost 2 bases and the V segment lost 5 bases, leaving 3 bases of the junction unmatched. CDR3 sequence (DNA): TGTGCCAGCAGCCGACTAGCGGGGGGTCCCTACGAGCAGTACTTC. Translated: CASSRLAGGPYEQYF.

The table lists this clone with a count of one. This chain joins TRBV9 and TRBJ2-7; 10 bases are shared with TRBD1. V was pared by 4 bases and J by 2 bases, with 3 bases of the junction left unmatched. This CDR3 contains 14 residues. In germline, CDR1 is SGDLS, CDR2 YYNGEE. CDR3 sequence reads: CASSSGQGAYEQYF. CDR3 in DNA: TGTGCCAGCAGCTCCGGACAGGGGGCCTACGAGCAGTACTTC.

V and J are TRBV5-8 and TRBJ2-1; 11 bases match TRBD1. The CDR3 runs 17 residues. The V segment lost 3 bases and the J segment 1 base; nucleotides outside the gene matches: 6. Germline loops: CDR1 SGHTS, CDR2 YDEGEE. The CDR3 loop is CASSWTGGARSYNEQFF. CDR3 nucleotide sequence: TGTGCCAGCAGCTGGACAGGGGGCGCGAGGTCCTACAATGAGCAGTTCTTC.

The rearrangement links TRBV10-2 to TRBJ1-2; D gene uncertain. The germline gives CDR1 WSHSY, CDR2 SAAADI. The CDR3 is made up of 14 amino acids. V lost 4 bases, J lost 4 bases, and 13 bases lay in between. The chain's CDR3 is CASSVLGGSYGYTF. DNA for the CDR3: TGCGCCAGCAGTGTGTTAGGAGGGTCCTATGGCTACACCTTC.

The V and J genes are TRBV7-2 and TRBJ1-5; D call uncertain. With 6 bases removed from V and 5 bases from J, the gap between germline ends came to 11 bases. The CDR3 sequence is 13 residues long. CDR1 is SGHTA and CDR2 is FQGNSA in the germline V gene. The CDR3 DNA is TGTGCCAGCAGTCTTATTAGGGATCAGCCCCAGCATTTT. Translation: CASSLIRDQPQHF.

The chain joins TRBV5-1 to TRBJ1-6; tentatively, D is TRBD1 (5 bases). The CDR3 runs 17 residues. Germline CDR1 and CDR2: SGHRS and YFSETQ. V dropped 0 bases and J dropped 0 bases, with 10 bases sitting between them. The chain's CDR3 is CASSLGGASSYNSPLHF. The CDR3 nucleotides read TGCGCCAGCAGCTTGGGAGGGGCCAGCTCCTATAATTCACCCCTCCACTTT.

This clone was recorded a few times. The CDR3: CASSPIRDRGAKLFF. DNA for the CDR3: TGTGCCAGCAGCCCGATCCGGGACAGGGGGGCAAAACTGTTTTTT. The rearrangement links TRBV4-2 to TRBJ1-4; 11 nucleotides agree with TRBD1. Losses at the gene ends were 4 bases for V and 10 bases for J; bases not matched to a gene: 8. The CDR3 covers 15 residues. Germline V gene data show CDR1 as LGHNA and CDR2 as YNFKEQ.

J is TRBJ2-2 and V is TRBV4-2; 10 bases fit TRBD1. This CDR3 has 17 residues. Germline V gene lookup returns CDR1 LGHNA and CDR2 YNFKEQ. Losses at the gene ends were 0 bases for V and 4 bases for J; bases not matched to a gene: 5. The CDR3 here is CASSQDPDRGSTGELFF. CDR3 nucleotides: TGTGCCAGCAGCCAAGATCCGGACAGGGGGAGCACCGGGGAGCTGTTTTTT.

The rearrangement links TRBV7-8 to TRBJ2-3; 8 positions match TRBD2. V dropped 3 bases and J dropped 0; count of bases not matched to a gene: 5. The CDR3 is 16 residues long. Germline assignment: CDR1 SGHVS and CDR2 FQNEAQ. Here the CDR3 reads CASSFGGATSTDTQYF. As DNA, the CDR3 is TGTGCCAGCAGCTTCGGGGGGGCCACTAGCACAGATACGCAGTATTTT.

The chain employs TRBV18 and TRBJ2-7, with D unresolved. In germline, CDR1 is KGHSH, CDR2 LQKENI. Trimming left V 1 base short and J 4 bases short, with 8 bases between. The length of the CDR3 is 13 residues. The DNA for the CDR3 is TGTGCCAGCTCACCACAAAAGGGTTACGAGCAGTACTTC. Translated: CASSPQKGYEQYF. The entire variable domain, with the rest obtained from reference TRBV18 and TRBJ2-7, is as follows: NAGVMQNPRHLVRRRGQEARLRCSPMKGHSHVYWYRQLPEEGLKFMVYLQKENIIDESGMPKERFSAEFPKEGPSILRIQQVVRGDSAAYFCASSPQKGYEQYFGPGTRLTVT.

In its sample, this clone ranks as large (0.1 to 1%). V usage is TRBV29-1 and J usage is TRBJ1-1; D perhaps matches TRBD1 (6 bases). Germline loops: CDR1 SQVTM, CDR2 ANQGSEA. V was clipped by 0 bases and J by 4 bases, with 18 bases between them. The CDR3 loop spans 16 amino acids. CDR3: CSVEEGGFTVGTEAFF. As DNA, the CDR3 is TGCAGCGTTGAAGAAGGGGGATTCACTGTCGGCACTGAAGCTTTCTTT.

The V call is TRBV28, the J call TRBJ2-5; 7 positions agree with TRBD1. Trimming removed 5 bases from V and 4 bases from J; junction bases left unmatched: 4. The CDR3 is 13 residues long. CDR1 is MDHEN, CDR2 SYDVKM, per germline. The CDR3: CASSTGVLETQYF. The CDR3 DNA reads as TGTGCCAGCAGTACAGGGGTATTAGAGACCCAGTACTTC.